What follows describes a single TCR beta chain. The antigen remains unidentified. Libraries were prepared by immunoSEQ multiplex PCR; TCRdb keeps only in-frame clonotypes and omits some of them. Recorded for this sample: 9,000 to 10,000 clones. The CDR3 spans 17 residues. The nucleotide record is missing. Germline V gene lookup returns CDR1 KGHSH and CDR2 LQKENI. The data derive from a study of synovial regulatory T cells in juvenile arthritis. Median age approximately 11 years (roughly 2.3-25); median disease duration about seven years (0.2-19.1). Study-level results: Inflammation-associated Treg cells in blood had less TCR diversity than the remaining blood Treg cells.

The TCR was taken from a donor younger than 30 with juvenile idiopathic arthritis. This sequence joins TRBV18 and TRBJ2-7; TCRdb's D call of TRBD1 is untestable without DNA. Sequenced input: Treg cells from blood. Subset: remaining (HLA-DR-negative) circulating blood Treg cells. The CDR3 region is CASSREAFGGLNYEQYF.